The rows below give T cell receptor beta chains drawn from one sample of a study of patients and donors after allogeneic stem cell transplantation. A single record per CDR3 protein comes from TCRdb applying MiXCR to the RT-PCR reads. Of around 170,000 distinct CDR3 sequences listed, 24% were seen once; the top ten hold about 25%. Sequenced sample: blood, either unsorted or a sorted T cell fraction (not recorded which). The receptor source for this set is a human donor who was either an allogeneic HSCT recipient or a stem cell or donor lymphocyte infusion donor (not recorded which). It is not recorded whose cells these are; they may come from a transplant donor. CDR3s include the opening cysteine and the closing phenylalanine or tryptophan. D genes are given only for firm matches. Only part of the rows carry a size: once, few, many, or a class if the clone is expanded.

d_gene | j_gene | abundance | v_gene | CDR3aa | CDR3nt
NA | TRBJ2-3 | few | TRBV27 | CASSLGRPDPTDTQYF | TGTGCCAGCAGTTTAGGGAGGCCAGACCCCACAGATACGCAGTATTTT
TRBD2 | TRBJ2-2 | few | TRBV6-4 | CASSDEGGRPGELFF | TGTGCCAGCAGTGACGAGGGCGGGAGACCCGGGGAGCTGTTTTTT
NA | TRBJ1-1 | NA | TRBV6-6 | CASSYDGRPNTEAFF | TGTGCCAGCAGTTACGACGGCAGGCCAAACACTGAAGCTTTCTTT
NA | TRBJ1-4 | many | TRBV20-1 | CSAREGAREKLFF | TGCAGTGCTAGAGAGGGGGCGCGTGAAAAACTGTTTTTT
TRBD2 | TRBJ2-4 | few | TRBV12-3/TRBV12-4 | CASSLGTSLAKNIQYF | TGTGCCAGCAGCCTCGGGACTAGCTTGGCCAAAAACATTCAGTACTTC
NA | TRBJ1-4 | NA | TRBV6-2/TRBV6-3 | CASSYREKLFF | TGTGCCAGCAGTTACCGTGAAAAACTGTTTTTT
NA | TRBJ2-7 | once | TRBV19 | CASRTDSYEQYF | TGTGCCAGCCGGACAGACTCCTACGAGCAGTACTTC
NA | TRBJ1-6 | few | TRBV2 | CAILTEYNSPLHF | TGTGCCATCCTGACAGAGTATAATTCACCCCTCCACTTT
NA | TRBJ1-2 | once | TRBV7-9 | CASSFGQDYGYTF | TGTGCCAGCAGCTTTGGACAAGACTATGGCTACACCTTC
NA | TRBJ2-1 | NA | TRBV5-5 | CASSLDVTSGNEQFF | TGTGCCAGCAGCTTGGACGTGACATCAGGCAATGAGCAGTTCTTC
NA | TRBJ1-5 | NA | TRBV6-6 | CASSYSRGGSNQPQHF | TGTGCCAGCAGTTACTCGAGAGGGGGTAGCAATCAGCCCCAGCATTTT
TRBD1 | TRBJ2-2 | few | TRBV7-8 | CASSLVGTANTGELFF | TGTGCCAGCAGCTTAGTCGGGACAGCGAACACCGGGGAGCTGTTTTTT
NA | TRBJ2-2 | few | TRBV10-3 | CAISEGLTTGELFF | TGTGCCATCAGTGAGGGACTGACCACCGGGGAGCTGTTTTTT
NA | TRBJ1-5 | many | TRBV21-1 | CASPGHNSNQPQHF | TGTGCCAGCCCGGGGCATAATAGCAATCAGCCCCAGCATTTT
NA | TRBJ1-1 | NA | TRBV27 | CASSLSPPGTEAFF | TGTGCCAGCAGTTTATCCCCGCCGGGGACTGAAGCTTTCTTT
NA | TRBJ2-1 | few | TRBV29-1 | CSVLEGHNEQFF | TGCAGCGTTCTGGAGGGGCACAATGAGCAGTTCTTC
TRBD2 | TRBJ2-2 | NA | TRBV20-1 | CSARRTSGSSGELFF | TGCAGTGCTAGACGAACTAGCGGGAGCTCCGGGGAGCTGTTTTTT